The TCR beta chain under discussion was sequenced for a study of blood T cell repertoires in COVID-19. Turning to the study itself: Acute and convalescent COVID-19 specimens originated in the United States, Italy and Spain. From T cells, B-cell-depleted T cells, or PBMCs came the material, which was cDNA or gDNA.

Assay used: immunoSEQ multiplex PCR; TCRdb lists only in-frame clones, some missing. The sample consists of 270,000 or so clones, roughly 80% of them appearing once. Seattle-derived patients entered the study during active infection and were followed longitudinally. In this sample, this clone turned up once. This receptor was obtained from a human donor with COVID-19, enrolled during active disease. The donor label of this sample is uncertain. Sequencing was performed on peripheral blood.

The CDR3 coding sequence is TGTGCCAGCAGTTTATGGACAGGAACTTATAGCAATCAGCCCCAGCATTTT. As protein: CASSLWTGTYSNQPQHF. The rearrangement joins TRBV28 to TRBJ1-5; D perhaps matches TRBD1 (6 bases). From germline, CDR1 is MDHEN and CDR2 SYDVKM. The CDR3 totals 17 residues. The germline V and J ends were trimmed by 0 bases and 0 bases, with 12 bases remaining between them.